A single sample is the source of the 20 T cell receptor beta chains below, sequenced in a study of Ad26.COV2.S vaccination and SARS-CoV-2 variants. This table comes from immunoSEQ multiplex PCR, and its TCRdb copy is limited to in-frame clones, with some not included. The profile covers about 410,000 clones, with 75% to 90% appearing a single time and 3.5% taken by the ten largest. The sample's treatment: 15 to 20 received Ad26.COV2.S at low or high dose, single or two shots; about 5 received placebo; per-sample allocation not given. Day 63 after the first vaccine or placebo injection was the time point for sampling. Here the sequenced sample was peripheral blood, taken in a trial of Ad26.COV2.S vaccine versus placebo. The receptors come from a person between 18 and 65 years old who received the Ad26.COV2.S COVID-19 vaccine or a placebo.

The chain carries TRBV2 and TRBJ2-1, with D possibly matching TRBD2 (5 bases). CDR3 length: 12 amino acids. Trimming shortened V by 3 bases and J by 10 bases, and 10 bases separated the two germline ends. CDR1 and CDR2 (germline): SNHLY, FYNNEI. CDR3 amino acids: CASSDGNSEQFF. CDR3 DNA: TGTGCCAGCAGTGACGGGAATTCAGAGCAGTTCTTC.

The V and J genes are TRBV18 and TRBJ2-2; D not resolved. Germline V CDR1 and CDR2: KGHSH, LQKENI. This CDR3 is 13 amino acids long. Trimming stripped 3 bases from V and 4 bases from J, with 6 bases between. The CDR3 here is CASSPSFTGELFF. The CDR3 nucleotides read TGTGCCAGCTCACCGAGTTTCACCGGGGAGCTGTTTTTT.

The chain links TRBV12-3 or TRBV12-4 to TRBJ1-6, with TRBD1 as a possible D gene (5 bases). Trimming cost V 3 bases and J 10 bases, with 10 bases left between them. This CDR3 is 13 amino acids long. This CDR3 is CASSLDGGSPLHF. DNA of the CDR3: TGTGCCAGCAGTTTGGACGGGGGGTCACCCCTCCACTTT.

In its sample, this clone was seen many times. The rearrangement links TRBV9 to TRBJ1-2; D is uncertain. The CDR3 loop spans 16 amino acids. With 3 bases removed from V and 0 bases from J, the gap between germline ends came to 15 bases. Germline V CDR1 and CDR2: SGDLS, YYNGEE. The CDR3 DNA is TGTGCCAGCAGCGCATTCGGACGGGAGGCTAACTATGGCTACACCTTC. It yields the protein CASSAFGREANYGYTF.

The gene calls are TRBV19 and TRBJ2-4; D tentatively reads TRBD1 or TRBD2 (5 bases each). V lost 9 bases and J lost 0, with 15 bases in between. CDR1 and CDR2 (germline): LNHDA, SQIVND (reference sequence). The CDR3 length is 15 residues. The CDR3 DNA reads TGTGCCAGCCGCCAAGCTGGGGGAGCCAAAAACATTCAGTACTTC. Translating gives CASRQAGGAKNIQYF.

The chain joins TRBV7-2 to TRBJ1-1; D gene ambiguous. The CDR3 consists of 14 residues. Trimming pared 1 base from V and 0 bases from J, leaving 6 bases between. Germline assignment: CDR1 SGHTA and CDR2 FQGNSA. For the CDR3, the DNA is TGTGCCAGCAGCTTAGGGCAGATGAACACTGAAGCTTTCTTT. Its translation: CASSLGQMNTEAFF.

The chain is built from TRBV9 and TRBJ2-2; D is unresolved. The CDR3 runs 16 residues. Germline lookup yields CDR1 SGDLS and CDR2 YYNGEE. V was cut by 7 bases and J by 2 bases, with 18 bases left in between. The chain's CDR3 is CASRERTRTNTGELFF. In nucleotides, the CDR3 is TGTGCCAGCCGAGAACGTACACGGACCAACACCGGGGAGCTGTTTTTT. Full variable domain (outside the CDR3, taken from reference TRBV9 and TRBJ2-2): DSGVTQTPKHLITATGQRVTLRCSPRSGDLSVYWYQQSLDQGLQFLIQYYNGEERAKGNILERFSAQQFPDLHSELNLSSLELGDSALYFCASRERTRTNTGELFFGEGSRLTVL.

The CDR3 sequence is CASRGGYNEQFF. Written as DNA, the CDR3 is TGTGCCAGCAGGGGGGGGTACAATGAGCAGTTCTTC. The chain uses TRBV12-3 or TRBV12-4 and TRBJ2-1; 7 nucleotides agree with TRBD2. The CDR3 sequence is 12 residues long. V lost 6 bases, J lost 4 bases, and 0 bases stayed unmatched.

The rearrangement links TRBV6-5 to TRBJ1-6; tentative D call: TRBD1 (6 bases). V was pared by 6 bases and J by 9 bases, with 15 bases between. The germline gives CDR1 MNHEY, CDR2 SVGAGI. The CDR3 sequence is 14 residues long. CDR3 in DNA: TGTGCCAGCAGGGGTCAGGGGAATACTTCACCCCTCCACTTT. It specifies CASRGQGNTSPLHF.

The J gene is TRBJ2-2, the V gene TRBV9, with D uncertain. Germline V gene lookup returns CDR1 SGDLS and CDR2 YYNGEE. With 0 bases removed from V and 1 base from J, the gap between germline ends came to 7 bases. The CDR3 is made up of 15 amino acids. This CDR3 is CASSVVGRNTGELFF. The CDR3 coding sequence is TGTGCCAGCAGCGTAGTGGGCAGGAACACCGGGGAGCTGTTTTTT.

The rearrangement links TRBV2 to TRBJ1-1; D possibly corresponds to TRBD1 (5 bases). Germline lookup yields CDR1 SNHLY and CDR2 FYNNEI. Trimming removed 7 bases from V and 8 bases from J, with 11 bases in between. The CDR3 spans 11 residues. DNA for the CDR3: TGTGCCAGCAAAAGACAGATAGAAGCTTTCTTT. It codes for CASKRQIEAFF.

The chain joins TRBV10-1 to TRBJ2-1, with TRBD2 identical over 9 bases. The germline V gene encodes CDR1 WNHNN and CDR2 SYGVQD (reference sequence). The V segment lost 2 bases and the J segment 13 bases; nucleotides outside the gene matches: 6. This CDR3 spans 13 amino acids. The CDR3 here is CASSEGSGGSQFF. The DNA for the CDR3 is TGCGCCAGCAGTGAGGGTAGCGGGGGCTCCCAGTTCTTC.

V usage is TRBV6-4 and J usage is TRBJ1-1; D possibly corresponds to TRBD1 (5 bases). V lost 4 bases, J lost 2 bases, and 11 bases lay in between. Germline V gene lookup returns CDR1 MRHNA and CDR2 SNTAGT. The length of the CDR3 is 14 residues. The CDR3 reads CASSAGGANTEAFF. As DNA, the CDR3 is TGTGCCAGCAGTGCCGGAGGGGCCAACACTGAAGCTTTCTTT.

The DNA of the CDR3 is TGTGCCACCTCTCGATCCCTCACTACGGGGGAGCTGTTTTTT. Encoded protein: CATSRSLTTGELFF. This chain links TRBV6-5 with TRBJ2-2; D uncertain. Germline CDR1 and CDR2: MNHEY and SVGAGI. CDR3 length: 14 residues. The germline V and J ends were trimmed by 10 bases and 8 bases, with 20 bases remaining between them.

The chain couples TRBV7-9 to TRBJ1-2, with 10 bases identical to TRBD1. This CDR3 has 12 residues. V trimming: 5 bases; J trimming: 8 bases; junction bases outside the gene matches: 2. The germline V gene has CDR1 SEHNR and CDR2 FQNEAQ (reference sequence). CDR3 residues: CASSGTGDGYTF. The CDR3 DNA reads TGTGCCAGCAGCGGGACAGGGGACGGCTACACCTTC. Drawing the rest from reference TRBV7-9 and TRBJ1-2, the complete variable domain is DTGVSQNPRHKITKRGQNVTFRCDPISEHNRLYWYRQTLGQGPEFLTYFQNEAQLEKSRLLSDRFSAERPKGSFSTLEIQRTEQGDSAMYLCASSGTGDGYTFGSGTRLTVV.

This chain links TRBV5-1 with TRBJ2-3; D unclear. This CDR3 has 13 residues. CDR1 is SGHRS and CDR2 is YFSETQ in the germline V gene. Trimming shortened V by 5 bases and J by 14 bases, and 21 bases separated the two germline ends. In DNA form, the CDR3 reads TGCGCCAGCAGTCTTGGCCGAGATCAATTCGGGTATTTT. Translated, it gives CASSLGRDQFGYF.

This clone has only one observation. The chain has TRBV30 and TRBJ1-1; D possibly corresponds to TRBD1 (6 bases). The germline gives CDR1 GTSNPN, CDR2 SVGIG (reference sequence). Trimming stripped 3 bases from V and 4 bases from J, with 15 bases between. The CDR3 runs 14 residues. The CDR3 DNA is TGTGCCTGGAGCCTGGGGGGGCCGGGCACTGAAGCTTTCTTT. Amino acids: CAWSLGGPGTEAFF. Full variable domain (remainder filled in from reference TRBV30 and TRBJ1-1): SQTIHQWPATLVQPVGSPLSLECTVEGTSNPNLYWYRQAAGRGLQLLFYSVGIGQISSEVPQNLSASRPQDRQFILSSKKLLLSDSGFYLCAWSLGGPGTEAFFGQGTRLTVV.

Regarding this clone: The same CDR3 is also encoded by other DNA sequences in this sample. The chain joins TRBV6-5 to TRBJ1-2; D is uncertain. The CDR3 runs to 12 residues. Trimming pared 0 bases from V and 4 bases from J, leaving 3 bases between. Per the germline V gene, CDR1 is MNHEY and CDR2 is SVGAGI. The CDR3 loop is CASSYSGYGYTF. The CDR3 bases are TGTGCCAGCAGTTACTCCGGCTATGGCTACACCTTC.

V usage is TRBV6-6 and J usage is TRBJ1-6; unclear D gene. Germline V gene data show CDR1 as MNHNY and CDR2 as SVGAGI (reference sequence). The CDR3 contains 15 residues. V was clipped by 0 bases and J by 6 bases, with 9 bases between them. The CDR3 is CASSYSDGGNSPLHF. CDR3 bases: TGTGCCAGCAGTTACTCTGACGGAGGTAATTCACCCCTCCACTTT.

The J gene is TRBJ2-7, the V gene TRBV12-3 or TRBV12-4; TRBD1 agrees at 7 bases. This CDR3 is 12 amino acids long. The V and J ends lost 5 bases and 6 bases, in that order; junction bases with no gene match: 4. For the CDR3, the DNA is TGTGCCAGCAGTCGGACAGGAGCCGAGCAGTACTTC. This translates into CASSRTGAEQYF.